Below, 3 T cell receptor beta chains from the same sample are listed, as sequenced in a study of tumor and adjacent non-tumor tissue in lung cancer. Three rounds of nested PCR, following a modified ARM-PCR protocol, produced the TCRbeta library. TCRdb re-derived calls from the multiplex PCR reads in MiXCR, one entry per CDR3 protein. The data show more than 35,000 distinct CDR3 sequences, roughly two thirds seen once. No cell sorting was done before RNA was extracted from the tissue. The normal lung tissue was taken more than 3 cm from the tumor edge. The sequencing sample was made of distant non-tumor lung tissue. The receptors were sampled from a woman in her forties with non-small cell lung cancer.

CDR3 protein: CATTKGQGFIGELFF. The CDR3 DNA follows: TGTGCCACTACGAAGGGACAGGGTTTCATCGGGGAGCTGTTTTTT. The rearrangement links TRBV19 to TRBJ2-2; 9 bases map to TRBD1. CDR1 is LNHDA and CDR2 is SQIVND in the germline V gene (reference sequence). This CDR3 contains 15 residues. V was pared by 10 bases and J by 7 bases, with 13 bases of the junction left unmatched.

The chain couples TRBV10-2 to TRBJ2-3; D remains ambiguous. V lost 3 bases to trimming and J lost 6 bases, with 7 bases between them. Germline V gives CDR1 WSHSY, CDR2 SAAADI. The CDR3 is made up of 12 amino acids. The CDR3 spells CASSDAADTQYF. For the CDR3, the DNA is TGCGCCAGCAGTGATGCGGCGGATACGCAGTATTTT.

This clonotype is judged medium-sized. The chain joins TRBV6-5 to TRBJ1-4; perhaps TRBD1 as D (6 bases). This CDR3 spans 16 amino acids. Germline V lookup: CDR1 MNHEY, CDR2 SVGAGI. The V gene lost 8 bases and the J gene lost 4 bases, with 20 bases spanning the gap. In DNA form, the CDR3 reads TGTGCCAGCGCTCTGTCTCAGGGGCCACTTAATGAAAAACTGTTTTTT. Its protein is CASALSQGPLNEKLFF.